A selection of T cell receptor beta chains follows, all from one sample in a study of T cell responses to AZD1222 COVID-19 vaccine. Sequencing was performed with immunoSEQ multiplex PCR; in TCRdb, only in-frame clones are kept and a portion is missing. The sample lists 150,000 to 180,000 clones; roughly nine tenths were seen once. Sequencing used peripheral blood, obtained 28 days after the second AZD1222 dose. These receptor sequences come from an adult who received the AZD1222 COVID-19 vaccine. Both conserved end residues are part of each CDR3. D genes are given only for firm matches. Only some rows state a clone size, as once, few, many or a class for expanded clones.

TRBD1,many,TRBJ1-3,14,TRBV28,CATRDRGSGNTIYF,TGTGCCACCCGGGACAGGGGCTCTGGAAACACCATATATTTT
-,-,TRBJ1-1,13,TRBV6-5,CASSYDVRFEAFF,TGTGCCAGCAGTTACGACGTCCGGTTTGAAGCTTTCTTT
-,-,TRBJ1-2,13,TRBV29-1,CSVDWGLDYGYTF,TGCAGCGTTGATTGGGGATTGGACTATGGCTACACCTTC
-,-,TRBJ2-5,15,TRBV5-1,CASSSAGQNQETQYF,TGCGCCAGCAGCAGTGCGGGGCAGAACCAAGAGACCCAGTACTTC
-,once,TRBJ1-3,15,TRBV11-2,CASSPSDTSGNTIYF,TGTGCCAGCAGCCCGTCAGACACCTCTGGAAACACCATATATTTT
-,-,TRBJ1-5,13,TRBV19,CASRKGRNQPQHF,TGTGCCAGTAGAAAAGGGCGTAATCAGCCCCAGCATTTT
TRBD1,-,TRBJ1-5,14,TRBV7-9,CASSSDRGYQPQHF,TGTGCCAGCAGCTCCGACAGGGGATATCAGCCCCAGCATTTT
TRBD1,once,TRBJ2-7,14,TRBV19,CASSRGGQFYEQYF,TGTGCCAGTAGCCGTGGGGGACAGTTTTACGAGCAGTACTTC
-,-,TRBJ2-3,12,TRBV7-8,CASSLGADTQYF,TGTGCCAGCAGCTTAGGCGCAGATACGCAGTATTTT
-,-,TRBJ1-2,14,TRBV5-4,CASSAPRSHYGYTF,TGTGCCAGCAGCGCACCACGGAGCCACTATGGCTACACCTTC
-,-,TRBJ1-6,13,TRBV2,CASTGRGNSPLHF,TGTGCCAGCACCGGCCGGGGAAATTCACCCCTCCACTTT
TRBD1,-,TRBJ2-7,13,TRBV5-6,CASSNGQVREQYF,TGTGCCAGCAGCAACGGACAGGTCCGGGAGCAGTACTTC
TRBD1,-,TRBJ1-2,12,TRBV13,CASMTGNYGYTF,TGTGCCAGCATGACAGGGAACTATGGCTACACCTTC
-,-,TRBJ2-7,14,TRBV15,CATSTGVGGWEQYF,TGTGCCACCAGCACCGGGGTAGGGGGATGGGAGCAGTACTTC
-,few,TRBJ2-6,15,TRBV13,CASSLRLSGANVLTF,TGTGCCAGCAGCCTAAGACTTTCTGGGGCCAACGTCCTGACTTTC
TRBD2,few,TRBJ2-1,16,TRBV28,CASSPLLAGGNNEQFF,TGTGCCAGCAGCCCATTACTAGCGGGAGGTAACAATGAGCAGTTCTTC